Presented here are 18 T cell receptor beta chains from one specimen sequenced in a study of blood T cell repertoires in COVID-19. TCRdb's copy holds only in-frame clones and misses some; the assay was immunoSEQ multiplex PCR. The sample has 150,000 to 200,000 clones, 78% seen once. The sequenced material came from PBMCs or T cells enriched from blood (not recorded which). The source of these receptors is a woman between 45 and 60 years old who had recovered from COVID-19.

V is TRBV7-9 and J is TRBJ1-2, with 8 bases matching TRBD1. This CDR3 is built from 16 residues. Germline-derived CDR1 and CDR2 are SEHNR and FQNEAQ (reference sequence). The V segment lost 1 base and the J segment 5 bases; nucleotides outside the gene matches: 9. CDR3 nucleotides: TGTGCCAGCAGCTTAGATTCCCGGACAGGGCGGTATGGCTACACCTTC. This gives the protein CASSLDSRTGRYGYTF.

The CDR3 DNA reads as TGTGCCAGCAGCCCAAGACTAGCGGGAGGAACCCTCTCCTACGAGCAGTACTTC. This sequence encodes CASSPRLAGGTLSYEQYF. This chain links TRBV7-9 with TRBJ2-7; 13 nucleotides line up with TRBD2. Looked up from germline, CDR1 is SEHNR and CDR2 is FQNEAQ (reference sequence). The CDR3 runs to 18 residues. Trimming cost V 5 bases and J 0 bases; bases outside gene matches: 10.

The V call is TRBV15, the J call TRBJ1-1; TRBD1 is a possible D gene (6 bases). Germline V gene lookup returns CDR1 LNHNV and CDR2 YYDKDF (reference sequence). Trimming removed 5 bases at V and 6 bases at J, with 13 bases between. This CDR3 has 13 amino acids. The chain's CDR3 is CATSRDTHAEAFF. As DNA, the CDR3 is TGTGCCACCAGCCGGGACACCCACGCTGAAGCTTTCTTT.

The CDR3 here is CASSLVSGNTGELFF. The CDR3 DNA is TGTGCCAGCAGTTTGGTCAGTGGGAACACCGGGGAGCTGTTTTTT. This chain connects TRBV28 to TRBJ2-2; D unresolved. Deletions cut 3 bases from V and 1 base from J, with 9 bases between. This CDR3 is 15 amino acids long. CDR1 and CDR2 from the germline V gene are MDHEN and SYDVKM. Supplemented by reference TRBV28 and TRBJ2-2, the full variable domain reads DVKVTQSSRYLVKRTGEKVFLECVQDMDHENMFWYRQDPGLGLRLIYFSYDVKMKEKGDIPEGYSVSREKKERFSLILESASTNQTSMYLCASSLVSGNTGELFFGEGSRLTVL.

The CDR3 here is CASSIQGAYTGELFF. The CDR3 DNA reads TGCGCCAGCAGCATACAGGGGGCTTACACCGGGGAGCTGTTTTTT. The V call is TRBV5-1, the J call TRBJ2-2; 9 bases match TRBD1. The CDR3 runs to 15 residues. Trimming took 4 bases from V and 3 from J; bases not matched to a gene: 4. CDR1 SGHRS and CDR2 YFSETQ come from the germline V gene.

The rearrangement joins TRBV10-3 to TRBJ2-2; tentatively, D is TRBD2 (5 bases). CDR1 is ENHRY, CDR2 SYGVKD, per germline. Trimming took off 7 bases at V and 0 bases at J, with 9 bases between the two ends. CDR3 size: 14 residues. CDR3 nucleotide sequence: TGTGCCATCAAAAGGGAGTCGAACACCGGGGAGCTGTTTTTT. Amino acid sequence: CAIKRESNTGELFF.

The rearrangement uses TRBV19 and TRBJ2-3; TRBD2 matches 7 bases. Germline CDR1 LNHDA, CDR2 SQIVND (reference sequence). The CDR3 runs to 15 residues. V gave up 6 bases and J gave up 12 bases; unmatched junction bases: 18. As DNA, the CDR3 is TGTGCCAGTAGAGTCCCCGGCCGCAGCGGGATGGCACAGTATTTT. Amino acids: CASRVPGRSGMAQYF.

This clone was counted many times. The chain employs TRBV28 and TRBJ2-7, with D possibly TRBD1 on 6 matching bases. CDR3 length: 14 residues. CDR1 and CDR2 (germline): MDHEN, SYDVKM. The V end was cut by 4 bases, the J end by 4 bases, with 14 bases between. The CDR3 here is CASSSGDLEYEQYF. CDR3 DNA: TGTGCCAGCAGTTCAGGGGACCTTGAGTACGAGCAGTACTTC.

The V call is TRBV24-1, the J call TRBJ2-1, with D perhaps TRBD2 (6 bases). The V end was cut by 0 bases, the J end by 7 bases, with 18 bases between. CDR3 length: 17 residues. CDR1 is KGHDR and CDR2 is SFDVKD in the germline V gene. CDR3 bases: TGTGCCACCAGTGATTTGCAATGGGGGGTTCGTGAAAATGAGCAGTTCTTC. As protein: CATSDLQWGVRENEQFF.

The V gene is TRBV19, the J gene TRBJ2-7, with D tentatively TRBD2 (7 bases). The germline CDR1 and CDR2 sequences are LNHDA and SQIVND (reference sequence). V shed 2 bases and J shed 2 bases, with 16 bases lying between them. The CDR3 runs 16 residues. CDR3 sequence: CASSIKWRGGTYEQYF. The CDR3 DNA follows: TGTGCCAGTAGTATAAAGTGGAGGGGGGGTACCTACGAGCAGTACTTC.

The sample holds many counts of this clone. The chain links TRBV28 to TRBJ1-1; 8 nucleotides line up with TRBD1. V was pared by 6 bases and J by 4 bases, with 4 bases of the junction left unmatched. Looked up from germline, CDR1 is MDHEN and CDR2 is SYDVKM. The CDR3 spans 13 residues. Written as DNA, the CDR3 is TGTGCCAGCAGCCGACAGGGGACCACTGAAGCTTTCTTT. Translation: CASSRQGTTEAFF. The full variable domain, with the rest looked up from reference TRBV28 and TRBJ1-1, is DVKVTQSSRYLVKRTGEKVFLECVQDMDHENMFWYRQDPGLGLRLIYFSYDVKMKEKGDIPEGYSVSREKKERFSLILESASTNQTSMYLCASSRQGTTEAFFGQGTRLTVV.

This chain connects TRBV6-4 to TRBJ2-5; no definite D call. The CDR3 covers 19 residues. CDR1 MRHNA and CDR2 SNTAGT come from the germline V gene. The germline V and J ends were trimmed by 1 base and 6 bases, with 27 bases remaining between them. The CDR3 DNA reads TGTGCCAGCAGTGACTGTAGTCAAATAACTCTTATTCATTTGAAGACCCAGTACTTC. Protein product: CASSDCSQITLIHLKTQYF.

V usage is TRBV18 and J usage is TRBJ2-5; tentative D call: TRBD2 (5 bases). Germline V gives CDR1 KGHSH, CDR2 LQKENI. V dropped 4 bases and J dropped 4 bases, with 16 bases sitting between them. There are 15 residues in the CDR3. The CDR3 coding sequence is TGTGCCAGCTCACAACGGGAATCCGAGGGAGAGACCCAGTACTTC. Protein sequence: CASSQRESEGETQYF.

V and J are TRBV5-6 and TRBJ2-2; 8 bases align to TRBD1. The CDR3 extends over 16 amino acids. V lost 3 bases and J lost 1; bases outside the gene matches: 5. Germline V gene data show CDR1 as SGHDT and CDR2 as YYEEEE. The CDR3 DNA reads TGTGCCAGCAGCTCGCTAGGACAGGGGAACACCGGGGAGCTGTTTTTT. It translates to CASSSLGQGNTGELFF.

The chain uses TRBV11-2 and TRBJ1-5; no definite D call. The germline CDR1 and CDR2 sequences are SGHAT and FQNNGV. V shed 2 bases and J shed 5 bases, with 7 bases lying between them. The CDR3 extends over 13 amino acids. CDR3 DNA sequence: TGTGCCAGCAGCTTATCCTCGGATCAGCCCCAGCATTTT. Translating gives CASSLSSDQPQHF.

The chain links TRBV5-1 to TRBJ2-3, with 12 bases that match TRBD2. The length of the CDR3 is 18 residues. V shed 3 bases, J shed 0 bases, and the junction held 8 bases outside the gene matches. The germline V gene has CDR1 SGHRS and CDR2 YFSETQ. The CDR3 nucleotides are TGCGCCAGCAGCTCTGTACCTAGCGGGAGGGGGAGCACAGATACGCAGTATTTT. This gives the protein CASSSVPSGRGSTDTQYF.

This chain links TRBV5-4 with TRBJ2-7; TRBD2 aligns across 12 bases. With V trimmed by 4 bases and J by 6 bases, 8 bases remained unmatched. Germline values: CDR1 SGHNT, CDR2 YYREEE (reference sequence). The CDR3 runs 15 residues. CDR3 in amino acids: CASSGTSGRTSEQYF. The CDR3 nucleotides are TGTGCCAGCAGCGGAACTAGCGGGAGGACGTCCGAGCAGTACTTC. The full variable domain, rest sourced from reference TRBV5-4 and TRBJ2-7, is ETGVTQSPTHLIKTRGQQVTLRCSSQSGHNTVSWYQQALGQGPQFIFQYYREEENGRGNFPPRFSGLQFPNYSSELNVNALELDDSALYLCASSGTSGRTSEQYFGPGTRLTVT.

The V and J genes are TRBV3-1 (or the pseudogene TRBV3-2) and TRBJ2-2, with TRBD1 as a possible D gene (5 bases). Trimming shortened V by 4 bases and J by 4 bases, and 13 bases separated the two germline ends. From germline, CDR1 is LGHDT and CDR2 YNNKEL (reference sequence). The CDR3 has 15 residues. CDR3: CASSPRGRTTGELFF. In nucleotides, the CDR3 is TGTGCCAGCAGCCCTAGGGGCAGGACCACCGGGGAGCTGTTTTTT.